This T cell receptor beta chain was identified during a study of cytomegalovirus exposure and HLA in healthy donors. In its sample, this clone was seen a few times. Antigen specificity is unknown. Findings and limits, study-wide: Prior analysis indicated that the majority of TCR beta V segments exhibited productivity approximately 87% or approximately 30% of the time.

V dropped 3 bases and J dropped 4 bases, with 13 bases sitting between them. Germline V CDR1 and CDR2: MGHDK, SYGVNS. The CDR3 has 15 residues. PCR amplification relied on 60 Vbeta primers (plus 13 Jbeta primers). Some clones are missing from TCRdb's copy, which holds only in-frame ones; the method was immunoSEQ multiplex PCR. The table includes roughly 98,000 clones, around 72% detected once. The J gene is TRBJ2-1, the V gene TRBV25-1; possibly TRBD2 for D (5 bases). This receptor was taken from a man younger than 35 in good health and CMV-seropositive. The source material was PBMCs. The DNA of the CDR3 is TGTGCCAGCAGTGACGGGTTGCGAGGGTACAATGAGCAGTTCTTC. Protein product: CASSDGLRGYNEQFF.